The 24 T cell receptor beta chains below come from one sample, sequenced in a study of T cells in Graves' hyperthyroidism and ophthalmopathy (dated by TCRdb to the late 2010s). Receptor amplification or capture employed multiplex PCR. Data came from an Illumina HiSeq 2000. The TCR beta CDR3 regions were amplified from RNA transcripts. A first-round RT-PCR of the TCR CDR3 used the HTBI primer set with the Qiagen OneStep RT-PCR kit. TCRdb itself trimmed the public reads at Q25 with fastp, ran MiXCR and retained productive beta chains. Rows with one shared CDR3 protein collapse into an entry with the most common genes and DNA. The sample table lists hundreds of thousands of distinct CDR3 sequences, under 45% of them with a count of one. Jointly, the top ten make up roughly 31% of the sample. Sample: blood. All receptors derive from a woman aged 40-49 years with Graves' hyperthyroidism.

The sample holds a few counts of this clonotype. As DNA, the CDR3 is TGTGCCAGCAGCTCTGGCAGGGTGGGCAATGAGCAGTTCTTC. This codes for CASSSGRVGNEQFF. This chain joins TRBV7-8 and TRBJ2-1; tentative D call: TRBD1 (5 bases). Germline V gives CDR1 SGHVS, CDR2 FQNEAQ. This CDR3 spans 14 amino acids. V dropped 4 bases and J dropped 6 bases, with 13 bases sitting between them.

This clonotype was recorded at least ten times. The CDR3 DNA reads as TGTGCCAGCAGCCCGGAGGTTCAGTTGACATACGAGCAGTACTTC. Translating it yields CASSPEVQLTYEQYF. This chain links TRBV7-9 with TRBJ2-7, with D tentatively TRBD2 (5 bases). Trimming shortened V by 5 bases and J by 4 bases, and 18 bases separated the two germline ends. The CDR3 extends over 15 amino acids. Germline V gives CDR1 SEHNR, CDR2 FQNEAQ (reference sequence).

CDR3 DNA: TGTGCCAGTACCCAACAAGGAGGATATGGCTACACCTTC. Translating it yields CASTQQGGYGYTF. V gene TRBV19 combines with J gene TRBJ1-2; no definite D call. Germline V lookup: CDR1 LNHDA, CDR2 SQIVND (reference sequence). This CDR3 spans 13 amino acids. V dropped 7 bases and J dropped 5 bases, with 14 bases sitting between them.

This clonotype turned up a few times. The V gene is TRBV13, the J gene TRBJ1-2; 9 nucleotides agree with TRBD1. Germline loops: CDR1 PRHDT, CDR2 FYEKMQ (reference sequence). The CDR3 sequence is 15 residues long. The ends lost 5 bases at V and 7 bases at J; junction bases unmatched: 11. This CDR3 reads CASSPGQGDLFGYTF. CDR3 DNA sequence: TGTGCCAGCAGCCCGGGACAGGGTGATCTTTTTGGCTACACCTTC. Full variable domain (outside the CDR3, taken from reference TRBV13 and TRBJ1-2): AAGVIQSPRHLIKEKRETATLKCYPIPRHDTVYWYQQGPGQDPQFLISFYEKMQSDKGSIPDRFSAQQFSDYHSELNMSSLELGDSALYFCASSPGQGDLFGYTFGSGTRLTVV.

The chain has TRBV5-1 and TRBJ2-7, with TRBD1 identical over 8 bases. The CDR3 contains 14 residues. Trimming removed 3 bases from V and 2 bases from J; junction bases left unmatched: 4. Germline V CDR1 and CDR2: SGHRS, YFSETQ. This CDR3 reads CASSWGQDTYEQYF. The CDR3 bases are TGCGCCAGCAGCTGGGGACAGGATACCTACGAGCAGTACTTC. Filled out from reference TRBV5-1 and TRBJ2-7, the complete variable domain reads KAGVTQTPRYLIKTRGQQVTLSCSPISGHRSVSWYQQTPGQGLQFLFEYFSETQRNKGNFPGRFSGRQFSNSRSEMNVSTLELGDSALYLCASSWGQDTYEQYFGPGTRLTVT.

The chain recombines TRBV2 with TRBJ2-7, with 9 nucleotides matching TRBD1. This CDR3 has 15 amino acids. Germline values: CDR1 SNHLY, CDR2 FYNNEI. V shed 5 bases, J shed 4 bases, and the junction held 9 bases outside the gene matches. This CDR3 reads CASSYSKDRGYEQYF. The CDR3 DNA sequence: TGTGCCAGCAGTTACTCGAAGGACAGGGGTTACGAGCAGTACTTC.

This clonotype was recorded a few times. The chain joins TRBV19 to TRBJ1-5, with D hard to call. Trimming cost V 1 base and J 3 bases, with 10 bases left between them. Looked up from germline, CDR1 is LNHDA and CDR2 is SQIVND (reference sequence). The length of the CDR3 is 15 residues. As DNA, the CDR3 is TGTGCCAGTAGTATAGCGGGCAGATCCAATCAGCCCCAGCATTTT. The encoded protein is CASSIAGRSNQPQHF.

Many counts were recorded for this clonotype. The chain links TRBV10-2 to TRBJ2-2; 10 nucleotides match TRBD1. Germline CDR1 WSHSY, CDR2 SAAADI. This CDR3 is 15 amino acids long. The junction had 4 bases not matched to a gene; V was cut back by 2 bases and J by 7 bases. This CDR3 reads CASSEGTGVGGELFF. The CDR3 bases are TGCGCCAGCAGTGAGGGGACAGGGGTTGGCGGGGAGCTGTTTTTT.

There are a few counts of this clonotype. This chain uses TRBV19 with TRBJ1-2, with 7 bases aligning to TRBD1. V shed 6 bases, J shed 2 bases, and the junction held 3 bases outside the gene matches. Germline values: CDR1 LNHDA, CDR2 SQIVND (reference sequence). This CDR3 is 13 amino acids long. This CDR3 reads CASRDRLNYGYTF. The CDR3 DNA reads as TGTGCCAGTAGGGACAGGCTAAACTATGGCTACACCTTC.

Concerning this clonotype: Just one base apart from a much larger clone, this may be a read error. This chain connects TRBV20-1 to TRBJ1-2; D may be TRBD1 (6 bases). The CDR3 spans 12 residues. The V end was cut by 1 base, the J end by 8 bases, with 11 bases between. Germline CDR1 reads DFQATT; CDR2 reads SNEGSKA (reference sequence). CDR3 sequence: CSARGRQAGYTF. The CDR3 DNA reads as TGCAGTGCTAGAGGTAGACAGGCCGGCTACACCTTC.

This clonotype was picked up many times. The chain combines TRBV7-3 with TRBJ1-3, with 7 positions matching TRBD1. Germline CDR1 SGHTA, CDR2 FQGTGA. The V and J ends lost 6 bases and 2 bases, in that order; junction bases with no gene match: 10. CDR3 length: 16 amino acids. The CDR3 region has the DNA TGTGCCAGCAGTAACCTCGGAGGGGGCCCTGGAAACACCATATATTTT. It encodes CASSNLGGGPGNTIYF.

This clonotype came up a few times. The chain uses TRBV12-3 or TRBV12-4 and TRBJ1-1, with 7 positions matching TRBD1. The CDR3 spans 16 residues. The trim removed 5 bases at V and 3 bases at J, leaving 12 bases unmatched. The CDR3 coding sequence is TGTGCCAGCAGTCTCTTATCCCAGACAGGGTACACTGAAGCTTTCTTT. Residues: CASSLLSQTGYTEAFF.

The V and J genes are TRBV2 and TRBJ1-2; 7 bases are a match to TRBD1. The CDR3 runs to 15 residues. Germline CDR1 SNHLY, CDR2 FYNNEI. J was trimmed by 3 bases and V by 8 bases; bases with no gene match: 12. The CDR3 loop reads CASSPPGTVDYGYTF. The CDR3 DNA sequence: TGTGCCAGCTCACCACCTGGGACAGTGGACTATGGCTACACCTTC.

This clonotype was seen ten or more times. The chain links TRBV2 to TRBJ2-7, with TRBD1 matching 9 bases. The CDR3 has 15 residues. CDR1 is SNHLY and CDR2 is FYNNEI in the germline V gene. V shed 6 bases and J 1 base; nucleotides not matched to a gene: 7. CDR3 sequence: CASRHDRGLSYEQYF. CDR3 in DNA: TGTGCCAGCAGACACGACAGGGGGTTGTCCTACGAGCAGTACTTC.

This clonotype was found many times. J is TRBJ1-2 and V is TRBV5-4; D call uncertain. The germline V gene has CDR1 SGHNT and CDR2 YYREEE (reference sequence). The V and J ends lost 4 bases and 3 bases respectively, with 13 bases between them. This CDR3 region has 14 residues. The CDR3 nucleotides are TGTGCCAGCAGCCGCCCCCTCGGCGACTATGGCTACACCTTC. This translates into CASSRPLGDYGYTF.

This clonotype was observed at least ten times. The CDR3 nucleotides read TGTGCCAGTAGTACCGCGGGACAGGTCAGCTCCTACGAGCAGTACTTC. Translated: CASSTAGQVSSYEQYF. The V and J genes are TRBV19 and TRBJ2-7; TRBD1 matches at 8 bases. V lost 4 bases and J lost 0; bases outside the gene matches: 8. Germline V gives CDR1 LNHDA, CDR2 SQIVND (reference sequence). CDR3 length: 16 amino acids.

There are a few counts of this clonotype. The chain's CDR3 is CASSRGPGRGNTEAFF. DNA for the CDR3: TGCGCCAGCAGCCGCGGACCAGGACGGGGAAACACTGAAGCTTTCTTT. This rearrangement joins TRBV4-3 to TRBJ1-1; no definite D call. CDR3 size: 16 residues. V lost 4 bases and J 2 bases, leaving 17 bases between the germline ends. The germline V gene has CDR1 LGHNA and CDR2 YSLEER.

This clonotype has a count of ten or more. The rearrangement joins TRBV10-3 to TRBJ2-2; D remains unclear. The CDR3 loop spans 14 amino acids. Germline lookup yields CDR1 ENHRY and CDR2 SYGVKD. V was shortened by 3 bases and J by 0 bases, with 5 bases between the two germline ends. CDR3 sequence: CAISDTANTGELFF. The CDR3 coding sequence is TGTGCCATCAGTGATACAGCGAACACCGGGGAGCTGTTTTTT.

CDR3 loop: CATSRGQGDEKLFF. CDR3 in DNA: TGTGCCACCAGCAGAGGACAGGGTGACGAAAAACTGTTTTTT. J is TRBJ1-4 and V is TRBV15; 7 bases map to TRBD1. V was clipped by 1 base and J by 8 bases; unmatched bases: 4. This CDR3 has 14 residues. Per germline, CDR1 LNHNV and CDR2 YYDKDF (reference sequence).

The rearrangement links TRBV20-1 to TRBJ2-5; 9 nucleotides match TRBD2. The CDR3 totals 15 residues. Germline V lookup: CDR1 DFQATT, CDR2 SNEGSKA (reference sequence). Unmatched junction bases numbered 11, after V lost 4 bases and J lost 5 bases. The CDR3 sequence is CSAMGLAGMRETQYF. CDR3 coding DNA: TGCAGTGCTATGGGGCTAGCGGGGATGAGGGAGACCCAGTACTTC.

This clonotype has more than one count but fewer than ten. This chain joins TRBV14 and TRBJ2-5; the match to TRBD1 covers 9 bases. There are 15 residues in the CDR3. Per germline, CDR1 SGHDN and CDR2 FVKESK. Unmatched junction bases numbered 8, after V lost 5 bases and J lost 4 bases. The CDR3 protein is CASSRFTGGVETQYF. As DNA, the CDR3 is TGTGCCAGCAGCAGGTTTACAGGGGGCGTAGAGACCCAGTACTTC.

The gene calls are TRBV10-3 and TRBJ2-7, with 9 bases fitting TRBD2. CDR3 length equals 13 residues. Germline trimming cut 11 bases from V and 5 bases from J; bases unmatched to any gene: 10. In germline, CDR1 is ENHRY, CDR2 SYGVKD. CDR3 coding DNA: TGTGCCTCCCAGAGCGGGGGGATGCACGAGCAGTACTTC. It yields the protein CASQSGGMHEQYF.

The count of this clonotype is one. The gene calls are TRBV7-8 and TRBJ2-7, with 12 positions matching TRBD2. The ends lost 5 bases at V and 2 bases at J; junction bases unmatched: 13. CDR3 size: 18 residues. The germline V gene encodes CDR1 SGHVS and CDR2 FQNEAQ. In nucleotides, the CDR3 is TGTGCCAGCAGCGTCGGACTAGCGGGGTTAGGGATCCCCTACGAGCAGTACTTC. This gives the protein CASSVGLAGLGIPYEQYF.

V is TRBV6-1 and J is TRBJ1-5; D is possibly TRBD1 (5 bases). CDR1 MNHNS and CDR2 SASEGT come from the germline V gene. V shed 4 bases and J shed 8 bases, with 12 bases lying between them. The CDR3 contains 13 residues. CDR3 in amino acids: CASSASGLEPQHF. The CDR3 bases are TGTGCCAGCAGTGCCTCGGGGCTCGAGCCCCAGCATTTT.